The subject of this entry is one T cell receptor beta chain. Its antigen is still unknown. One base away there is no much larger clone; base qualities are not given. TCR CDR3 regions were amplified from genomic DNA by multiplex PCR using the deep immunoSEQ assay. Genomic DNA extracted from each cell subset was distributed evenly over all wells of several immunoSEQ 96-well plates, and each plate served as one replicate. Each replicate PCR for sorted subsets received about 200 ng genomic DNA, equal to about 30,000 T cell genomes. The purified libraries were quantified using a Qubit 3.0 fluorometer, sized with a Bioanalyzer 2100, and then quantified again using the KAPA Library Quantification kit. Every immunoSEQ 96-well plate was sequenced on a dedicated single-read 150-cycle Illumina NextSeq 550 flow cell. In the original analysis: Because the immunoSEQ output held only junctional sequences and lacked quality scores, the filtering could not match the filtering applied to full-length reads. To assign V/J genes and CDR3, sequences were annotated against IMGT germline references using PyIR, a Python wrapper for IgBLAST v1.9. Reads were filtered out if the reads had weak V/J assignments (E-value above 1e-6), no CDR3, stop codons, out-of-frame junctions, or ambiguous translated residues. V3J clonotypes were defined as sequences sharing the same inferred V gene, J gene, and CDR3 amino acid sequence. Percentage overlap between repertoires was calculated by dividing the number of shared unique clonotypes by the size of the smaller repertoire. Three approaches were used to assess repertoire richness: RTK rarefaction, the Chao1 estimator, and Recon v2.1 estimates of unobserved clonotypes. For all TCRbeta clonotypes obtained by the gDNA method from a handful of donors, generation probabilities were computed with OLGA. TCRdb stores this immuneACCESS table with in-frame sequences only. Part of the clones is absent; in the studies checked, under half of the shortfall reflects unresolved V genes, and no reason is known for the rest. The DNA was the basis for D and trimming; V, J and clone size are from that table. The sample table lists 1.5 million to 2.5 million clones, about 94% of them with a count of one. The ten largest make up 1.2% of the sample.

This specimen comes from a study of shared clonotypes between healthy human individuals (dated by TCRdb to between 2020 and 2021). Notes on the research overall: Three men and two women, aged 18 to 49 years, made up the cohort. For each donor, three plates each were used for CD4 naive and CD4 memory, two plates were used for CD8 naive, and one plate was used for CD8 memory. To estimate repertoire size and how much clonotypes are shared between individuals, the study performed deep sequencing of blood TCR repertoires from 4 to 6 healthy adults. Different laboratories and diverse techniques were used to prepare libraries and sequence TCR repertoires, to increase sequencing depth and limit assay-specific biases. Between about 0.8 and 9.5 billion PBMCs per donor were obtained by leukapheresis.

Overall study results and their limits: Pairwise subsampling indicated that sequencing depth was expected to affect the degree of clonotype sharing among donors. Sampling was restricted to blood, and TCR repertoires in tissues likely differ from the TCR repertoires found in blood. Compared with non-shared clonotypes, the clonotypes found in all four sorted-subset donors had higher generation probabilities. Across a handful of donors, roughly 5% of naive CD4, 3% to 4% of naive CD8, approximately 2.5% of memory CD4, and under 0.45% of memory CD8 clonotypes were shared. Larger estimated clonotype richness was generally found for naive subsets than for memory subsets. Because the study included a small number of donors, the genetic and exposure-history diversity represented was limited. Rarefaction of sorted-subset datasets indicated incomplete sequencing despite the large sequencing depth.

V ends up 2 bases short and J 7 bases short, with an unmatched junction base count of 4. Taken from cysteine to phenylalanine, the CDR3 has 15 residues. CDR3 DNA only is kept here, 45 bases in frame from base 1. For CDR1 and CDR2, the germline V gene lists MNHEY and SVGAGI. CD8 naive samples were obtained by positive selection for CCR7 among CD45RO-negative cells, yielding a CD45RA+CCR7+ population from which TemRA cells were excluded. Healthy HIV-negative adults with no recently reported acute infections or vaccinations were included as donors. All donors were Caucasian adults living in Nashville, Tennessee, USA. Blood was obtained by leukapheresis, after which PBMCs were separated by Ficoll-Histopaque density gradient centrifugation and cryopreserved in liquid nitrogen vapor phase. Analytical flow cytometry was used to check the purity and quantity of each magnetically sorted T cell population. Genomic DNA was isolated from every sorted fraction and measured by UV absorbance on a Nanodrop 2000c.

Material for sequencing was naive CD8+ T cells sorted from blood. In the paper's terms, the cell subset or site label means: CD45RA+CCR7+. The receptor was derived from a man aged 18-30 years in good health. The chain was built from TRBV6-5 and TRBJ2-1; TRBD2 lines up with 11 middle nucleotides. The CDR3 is CASSYELAGVNEQFF. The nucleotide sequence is TGTGCCAGCAGTTACGAACTAGCGGGGGTGAATGAGCAGTTCTTC.